This is a list of T cell receptor beta chains from one sample in a study of cytomegalovirus exposure and HLA in healthy donors. The data were produced by immunoSEQ multiplex PCR, yet TCRdb's version contains in-frame clones alone and is incomplete. Of some 140,000 clones listed, around 79% are singletons. The sequencing sample was made of PBMCs. These receptors all come from a man younger than 45 in good health and CMV-seropositive. Each CDR3 is given with its conserved first and last residue. Each record gives: clone size, V gene, D gene, J gene, CDR3 DNA, CDR3 protein. A D gene is named only where the DNA matches it firmly. Only some rows state a clone size, as once, few, many or a class for expanded clones.

clone size: NA
V gene: TRBV19
D gene: TRBD2
J gene: TRBJ2-3
CDR3 DNA: TGTGCCACCCAGGCGGGGGGGGCCCCGGCTACGCAGTATTTT
CDR3 protein: CATQAGGAPATQYF

clone size: NA
V gene: TRBV5-4
D gene: TRBD1
J gene: TRBJ2-7
CDR3 DNA: TGTGCCAGCAGCGAGGACAGGTACCCTTGGGGTACCTTC
CDR3 protein: CASSEDRYPWGTF

clone size: NA
V gene: TRBV5-1
D gene: TRBD1
J gene: TRBJ1-1
CDR3 DNA: TGCGCCAGCAGGGCCGGGACAGAGAACACTGAAGCTTTCTTT
CDR3 protein: CASRAGTENTEAFF

clone size: NA
V gene: TRBV5-1
D gene: NA
J gene: TRBJ1-5
CDR3 DNA: TGCGCCAGCAGCCAAATGTTTGGAGAAGGGGGTTATAGCAATCAGCCCCAGCATTTT
CDR3 protein: CASSQMFGEGGYSNQPQHF

clone size: NA
V gene: TRBV14
D gene: NA
J gene: TRBJ2-6
CDR3 DNA: TGTGCCAGCAGCCAGAGGTCCTCTGGGGCCAACGTCCTGACTTTC
CDR3 protein: CASSQRSSGANVLTF

clone size: NA
V gene: TRBV5-6
D gene: TRBD2
J gene: TRBJ2-3
CDR3 DNA: TGTGCCAGCAGCTTGGTGTGGGGGGGGAATACGCAGTATTTT
CDR3 protein: CASSLVWGGNTQYF

clone size: NA
V gene: TRBV2
D gene: TRBD2
J gene: TRBJ2-7
CDR3 DNA: TGTGCCAGCAAAGGGCATCCGGGGGGGGACGAGCAGTACTTC
CDR3 protein: CASKGHPGGDEQYF

clone size: NA
V gene: TRBV13
D gene: NA
J gene: TRBJ2-1
CDR3 DNA: TGTGCCAGCAGCCCGACAGTTAAATCCTACAATGAGCAGTTCTTC
CDR3 protein: CASSPTVKSYNEQFF

clone size: NA
V gene: TRBV28
D gene: NA
J gene: TRBJ1-5
CDR3 DNA: TGTGCCAGCAGTTTACTACCGAGGATTGACAGTAGCAATCAGCCCCAGCATTTT
CDR3 protein: CASSLLPRIDSSNQPQHF

clone size: few
V gene: TRBV6-5
D gene: NA
J gene: TRBJ1-1
CDR3 DNA: TGTGCCAGCAGTGGGGACATTCCCTTGACTGAAGCTTTCTTT
CDR3 protein: CASSGDIPLTEAFF

clone size: NA
V gene: TRBV29-1
D gene: NA
J gene: TRBJ1-2
CDR3 DNA: TGCAGCGTGGGGGCGGGCTATGGCTACACCTTC
CDR3 protein: CSVGAGYGYTF

clone size: NA
V gene: TRBV12-5
D gene: NA
J gene: TRBJ2-5
CDR3 DNA: TGTGCTAGTGGTTCGGTACTACAAGAGACCCAGTACTTC
CDR3 protein: CASGSVLQETQYF

clone size: NA
V gene: TRBV2
D gene: NA
J gene: TRBJ2-7
CDR3 DNA: TGTGCCTCGGGGCAGGGGCTTATCGACGAGCAGTACTTC
CDR3 protein: CASGQGLIDEQYF

clone size: NA
V gene: TRBV7-2
D gene: TRBD2
J gene: TRBJ2-5
CDR3 DNA: TGTGCCAGCAGCCGACTAGCGGGGGCCTTTCAAGAGACCCAGTACTTC
CDR3 protein: CASSRLAGAFQETQYF

clone size: once
V gene: TRBV30
D gene: NA
J gene: TRBJ1-1
CDR3 DNA: TGTGCCTGGAGCCAACGGGCGGGGGTATCTGAAGCTTTCTTT
CDR3 protein: CAWSQRAGVSEAFF